The TCR beta chain described here comes from a study of T cells after yellow fever vaccination. The germline V gene has CDR1 ENHRY and CDR2 SYGVKD. Trimming took off 1 base at V and 2 bases at J, with 5 bases between the two ends. The CDR3 has 13 residues. This clonotype was picked up a small number of times. TCRdb redid the calling of the 5' RACE reads with MiXCR, one entry per CDR3 protein. Of 350,000 to 450,000 distinct CDR3 sequences listed, 15% to 20% are singletons. The TCR sequence derives from a man aged 18 to 35 who received the YFV17D yellow fever vaccine. The gene calls are TRBV10-3 and TRBJ2-5, with D uncertain. This material consisted of PBMCs, taken before the yellow fever booster vaccination. The CDR3 sequence: CAISEFGQETQYF. For the CDR3, the DNA is TGTGCCATCAGTGAGTTTGGGCAAGAGACCCAGTACTTC.